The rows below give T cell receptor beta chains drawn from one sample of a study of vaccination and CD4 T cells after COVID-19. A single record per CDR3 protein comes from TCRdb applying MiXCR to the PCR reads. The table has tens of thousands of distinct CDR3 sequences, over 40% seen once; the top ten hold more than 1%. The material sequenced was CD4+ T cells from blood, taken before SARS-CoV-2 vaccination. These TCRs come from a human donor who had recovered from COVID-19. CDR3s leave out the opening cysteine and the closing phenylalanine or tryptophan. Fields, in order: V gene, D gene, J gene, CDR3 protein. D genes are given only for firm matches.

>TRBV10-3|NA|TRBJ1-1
AIGRVNTEAF
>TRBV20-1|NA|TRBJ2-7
SARAAGRRLGEQY
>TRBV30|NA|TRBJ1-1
AWSVGKLNTEAF
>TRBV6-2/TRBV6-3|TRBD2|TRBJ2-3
ASSYGLAGTSTDTQY
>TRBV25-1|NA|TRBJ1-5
ASSDGNQPQH
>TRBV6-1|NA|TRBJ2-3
ASITTGPRRGIDTQY
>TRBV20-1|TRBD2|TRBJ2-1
SAPGTSGSGPSYNEQF
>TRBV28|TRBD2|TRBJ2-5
ASSLASGSQETQY
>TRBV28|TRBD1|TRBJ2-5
ASTPRGRRETQY
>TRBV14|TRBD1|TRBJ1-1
ASSPGQGRGVWLNTEAF
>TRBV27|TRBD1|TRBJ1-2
ASKPTGVGGYT
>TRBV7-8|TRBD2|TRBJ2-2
ASSYGLAGSSRTGELF
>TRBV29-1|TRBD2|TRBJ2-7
SVAGTSGSYEQY
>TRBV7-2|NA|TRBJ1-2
ASSLRGAGYGYT
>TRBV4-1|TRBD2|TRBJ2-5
ASSQDPGLASETQY
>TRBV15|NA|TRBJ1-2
ATSREPAAIDNYGYT
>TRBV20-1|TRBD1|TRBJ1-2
SAPGGANYGYT
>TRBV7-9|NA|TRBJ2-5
ASSLSPGDFKETQY
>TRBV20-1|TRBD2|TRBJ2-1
SAEGEGRSYNEQF
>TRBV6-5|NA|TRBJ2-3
ASSYDSTQY
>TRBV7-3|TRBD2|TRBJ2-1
ASSLGDSGRYNEQF
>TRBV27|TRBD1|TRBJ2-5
ASRGQGRIQETQY
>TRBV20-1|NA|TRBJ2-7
SARDMDSWASYEQY
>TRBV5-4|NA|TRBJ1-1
ASSLGSLNTEAF
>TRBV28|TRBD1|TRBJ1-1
ASSFLSGGAYTEAF
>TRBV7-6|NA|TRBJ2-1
ASSLTTSPSYNEQF
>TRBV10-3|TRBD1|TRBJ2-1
AIRADRLFYNEQF
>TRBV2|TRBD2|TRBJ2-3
ASAPSLSGRNTDTQY
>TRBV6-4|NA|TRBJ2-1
ASSRESRSYNEQF
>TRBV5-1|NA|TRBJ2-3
ASTLGAPTDTQY
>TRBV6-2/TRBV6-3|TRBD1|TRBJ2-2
ASTTGGRNTGELF
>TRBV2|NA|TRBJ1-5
ASSADSNQPQH
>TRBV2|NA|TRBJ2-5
ASSDIATIQETQY
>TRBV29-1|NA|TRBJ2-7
SVGNRFGEQY
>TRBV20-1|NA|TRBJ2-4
SAKRYSKNIQY
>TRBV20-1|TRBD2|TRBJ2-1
SAIDIAGGRDNEQF
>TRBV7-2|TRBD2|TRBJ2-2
ASSAAQRELVTGELL
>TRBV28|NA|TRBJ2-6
ASSSGESSGANVLT
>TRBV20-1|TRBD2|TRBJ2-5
SAQPGLAEETQY
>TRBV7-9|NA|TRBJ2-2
ASSLTRGLF
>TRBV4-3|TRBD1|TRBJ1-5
ASSQTGNNQPQH
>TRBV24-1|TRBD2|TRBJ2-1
ASAPAGGPSYNEQF
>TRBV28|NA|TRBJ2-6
VTRLTGANVLT
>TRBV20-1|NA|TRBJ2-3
SAMWQQSTDTQY
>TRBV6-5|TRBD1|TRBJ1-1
ASSYSQGGSNTEAF
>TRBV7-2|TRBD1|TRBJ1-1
ASRRQGGSTEAF
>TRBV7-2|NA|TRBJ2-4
ASSTRRVNIQY
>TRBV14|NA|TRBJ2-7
ASSNQYEQY
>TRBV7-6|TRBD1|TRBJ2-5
ASSRITGGAETQY
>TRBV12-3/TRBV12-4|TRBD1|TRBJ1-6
ASSPQDRSPLH